This T cell receptor beta chain was recovered during a study of blood T cell repertoires in COVID-19. Everyone who took part was 18 to 89 years old, and they came from about two dozen US areas. Recovered status applied to Cohort 3 donors who had two consecutive negative PCRs. It also applied to those with clearance or with symptom resolution. Clones were read by immunoSEQ multiplex PCR, and TCRdb kept only the in-frame ones, dropping some. The sample yields about 310,000 clones, about nine tenths seen once. The CDR3 loop spans 15 amino acids. Germline V lookup: CDR1 KGHDR, CDR2 SFDVKD. The V gene lost 0 bases and the J gene lost 2 bases, with 7 bases spanning the gap.

Sequences were obtained from PBMCs or T cells enriched from blood (not recorded which). The clonotype comes from a man aged 55 to 70 who had recovered from COVID-19. The chain employs TRBV24-1 and TRBJ2-1; unclear D gene. Written as DNA, the CDR3 is TGTGCCACCAGTGATTTGAGCAGGCCCTACAATGAGCAGTTCTTC. The encoded protein is CATSDLSRPYNEQFF.